These 15 T cell receptor beta chains were all obtained from the same sample, sequenced in a study of breast tumors, draining lymph nodes, adjacent tissues. Axillary draining lymph nodes of breast cancer patients supplied the node samples. TCRdb reanalysed the multiplex PCR reads using MiXCR and keeps one entry per CDR3 protein. Altogether about 230,000 distinct CDR3 sequences are present, about 30% being singletons, with the ten largest covering over 1.1%. The specimen sequenced was axillary lymph node tissue. The receptor set was obtained from a female donor with breast cancer. Some clones in this sample may be carry-over from other donors' samples.

This clonotype has a count of ten or more. This chain links TRBV6-1 with TRBJ1-2; D is ambiguous. From germline, CDR1 is MNHNS and CDR2 SASEGT. V lost 5 bases to trimming and J lost 2 bases, with 9 bases between them. This CDR3 region has 13 residues. The CDR3 nucleotides are TGTGCCAGCAGTACACGAACAAACTATGGCTACACCTTC. Encoded protein: CASSTRTNYGYTF.

About this clonotype: No DNA is shown, since the ends of the CDR3 on it are uncertain; the CDR3 is the one TCRdb lists. The chain has TRBV7-9 and TRBJ2-5. CDR1 SEHNR and CDR2 FQNEAQ come from the germline V gene (reference sequence). The CDR3 has 17 amino acids, counting both end residues. The CDR3 loop reads CASSFYICSATRETQYF.

This clonotype appeared many times. The V call is TRBV25-1, the J call TRBJ1-2; D might be TRBD1 (5 bases). Germline CDR1 is MGHDK and CDR2 is SYGVNS. Trimming removed 2 bases from V and 4 bases from J, with 14 bases in between. CDR3 length equals 15 residues. CDR3 sequence reads: CASSEGGRRGYGYTF. The CDR3 DNA sequence: TGTGCCAGCAGTGAAGGAGGGCGGAGGGGCTATGGCTACACCTTC.

The V call is TRBV29-1, the J call TRBJ1-3; a weak D match, TRBD1 (5 bases). Germline CDR1 SQVTM, CDR2 ANQGSEA. The CDR3 consists of 15 residues. Trimming removed 6 bases at V and 0 bases at J, with 15 bases between. The CDR3 DNA reads as TGCAGCGTAGGACTAGGGACCGACTCTGGAAACACCATATATTTT. It codes for CSVGLGTDSGNTIYF.

This clonotype was detected a few times. The V gene is TRBV6-2 or TRBV6-3, the J gene TRBJ1-1, with TRBD1 matching 7 bases. V shed 8 bases, J shed 7 bases, and the junction held 10 bases outside the gene matches. CDR1 and CDR2 from the germline V gene are MNHEY and SVGEGT. The length of the CDR3 is 13 residues. The CDR3 region is CASRRDSLLEAFF. CDR3 bases: TGTGCCAGCCGCCGGGACAGCCTCCTTGAAGCTTTCTTT.

This clonotype was recorded many times. The rearrangement joins TRBV20-1 to TRBJ1-2; D not certain. Trimming cost V 6 bases and J 4 bases, with 15 bases left between them. CDR3 length: 13 residues. Germline CDR1 reads DFQATT; CDR2 reads SNEGSKA (reference sequence). The CDR3 DNA sequence: TGCAGTGCGTCAACTCCGGGGTCCTATGGCTACACCTTC. Its protein product is CSASTPGSYGYTF.

This clonotype occurred many times. The V gene is TRBV10-2, the J gene TRBJ2-7; TRBD2 is a possible D gene (5 bases). The CDR3 is made up of 12 amino acids. Per germline, CDR1 WSHSY and CDR2 SAAADI. Between the trimmed V and J ends, which lost 4 bases and 2 bases, there was a span of 6 bases. CDR3 nucleotides: TGCGCCAGCAGTGTCGGGGCCTACGAGCAGTACTTC. Translation: CASSVGAYEQYF.

On this clonotype itself: This likely comes from a read error, as the CDR3 has no conserved phenylalanine or tryptophan at its end. V gene TRBV12-3 or TRBV12-4 combines with J gene TRBJ2-7; the match to TRBD1 covers 8 bases. The CDR3 is 14 amino acids. CDR3 sequence: CAGRRTGPFYEQYS. For the CDR3, the DNA is TGTGCCGGCAGGAGGACAGGGCCTTTCTACGAGCAGTACTCC.

J is TRBJ2-4 and V is TRBV5-1; D may match TRBD1 or TRBD2 (5 bases each). The CDR3 has 13 amino acids. Germline CDR1 and CDR2: SGHRS and YFSETQ. The germline V and J ends were trimmed by 3 bases and 1 base, with 5 bases remaining between them. The CDR3 spells CASSWGAKNIQYF. The CDR3 nucleotides read TGCGCCAGCAGCTGGGGGGCCAAAAACATTCAGTACTTC.

As to this clonotype: Just one base apart from a much larger clone, this may be a read error. The chain employs TRBV19 and TRBJ2-1, with TRBD2 identical over 7 bases. The CDR3 has 17 amino acids. The germline V gene encodes CDR1 LNHDA and CDR2 SQIVND (reference sequence). The CDR3 protein is CASSADTSDSSYNEQSF. CDR3 coding DNA: TGTGCCAGTAGTGCCGACACTAGCGATAGCTCCTACAATGAGCAGTCCTTC.

The V gene is TRBV7-3, the J gene TRBJ1-1, with D perhaps TRBD1 (5 bases). The length of the CDR3 is 17 residues. Germline CDR1 is SGHTA and CDR2 is FQGTGA. Between the trimmed V and J ends, which lost 5 bases and 3 bases, there was a span of 22 bases. CDR3 sequence (DNA): TGTGCCAGCAGCCCCCACAGAATTGGGGGGAGGGACACTGAAGCTTTCTTT. Protein product: CASSPHRIGGRDTEAFF. Variable domain in full (rest from reference TRBV7-3 and TRBJ1-1): GAGVSQTPSNKVTEKGKYVELRCDPISGHTALYWYRQSLGQGPEFLIYFQGTGAADDSGLPNDRFFAVRPEGSVSTLKIQRTERGDSAVYLCASSPHRIGGRDTEAFFGQGTRLTVV.

This clonotype was seen many times. The V call is TRBV6-5, the J call TRBJ2-3, with D maybe TRBD1 (6 bases). Germline CDR1 MNHEY, CDR2 SVGAGI. This CDR3 has 15 residues. The ends were cut back, 0 bases at V and 6 bases at J, with 13 bases in the middle. CDR3 bases: TGTGCCAGCAGTTACTCGAGGGGGAGAACGGATACGCAGTATTTT. Translating it yields CASSYSRGRTDTQYF.

The sample holds many counts of this clonotype. The chain uses TRBV6-5 and TRBJ1-6, with 9 bases identical to TRBD1. J was trimmed by 7 bases and V by 4 bases; bases with no gene match: 8. The CDR3 runs to 16 residues. The germline CDR1 and CDR2 sequences are MNHEY and SVGAGI. CDR3: CASSSRGQGRNSPLHF. Written as DNA, the CDR3 is TGTGCCAGCAGTTCCCGCGGACAGGGGAGAAATTCACCCCTCCACTTT.

At least ten counts were recorded for this clonotype. V gene TRBV5-1 combines with J gene TRBJ2-1; 15 positions match TRBD2. After removal of 0 bases from V and 0 bases from J, the junction contained 1 base not matched to a gene. Germline CDR1 and CDR2: SGHRS and YFSETQ. CDR3 length: 18 amino acids. CDR3 coding DNA: TGCGCCAGCAGCTTGGGGGGACTAGCGGGGGGCTCCTACAATGAGCAGTTCTTC. Translating gives CASSLGGLAGGSYNEQFF.

The rearrangement joins TRBV5-4 to TRBJ1-3; D gene ambiguous. Germline values: CDR1 SGHNT, CDR2 YYREEE (reference sequence). The CDR3 length is 14 residues. The V gene lost 3 bases and the J gene lost 4 bases, with 11 bases spanning the gap. CDR3 in DNA: TGTGCCAGCAGCTCGTTTGGGCTCGGAAACACCATATATTTT. The encoded protein is CASSSFGLGNTIYF. Full variable domain (outside the CDR3, taken from reference TRBV5-4 and TRBJ1-3): ETGVTQSPTHLIKTRGQQVTLRCSSQSGHNTVSWYQQALGQGPQFIFQYYREEENGRGNFPPRFSGLQFPNYSSELNVNALELDDSALYLCASSSFGLGNTIYFGEGSWLTVV.